Listed below are T cell receptor beta chains from one sample, sequenced in a study of blood T cell repertoires in COVID-19. The table came from immunoSEQ multiplex PCR; TCRdb's copy has only in-frame clones and leaves some out. The sample includes about 240,000 clones, roughly 80% of them seen just once. Sample: peripheral blood. The receptor source for this set is a young woman with acute or convalescent COVID-19. CDR3s include the opening cysteine and the closing phenylalanine or tryptophan. The D gene is left open where the match is weak. Size is stated for part of the rows, as once, few or many counts, or as a class when the clone is expanded.

cdr3_nt cdr3_aa j_call clone_size d_call v_call
TGTGCCAGTAGTATCGAGGGTGAGGGTGGCTACACCTTC CASSIEGEGGYTF TRBJ1-2 NA NA TRBV19
TGTGCCAGCAGCCAAGATCTTCGGCAGGGAGGCGTCTATGGCTACACCTTC CASSQDLRQGGVYGYTF TRBJ1-2 NA NA TRBV14
TGTGCCAGGAGCCAAACGAGGGGCTACACCTTC CARSQTRGYTF TRBJ1-2 NA NA TRBV21-1
TGTGCCTGGAGTGGCCGACTAGCGGGAGCCTGGGGGACCCAGTACTTC CAWSGRLAGAWGTQYF TRBJ2-5 once TRBD2 TRBV30
TGTGCCAGTAGTACCCAGCGGGAGGGATACAATGAGCAGTTCTTC CASSTQREGYNEQFF TRBJ2-1 NA TRBD2 TRBV19
TGTGCCAGCAGTACGGACAGGGAAGGAATTAACTATGGCTACACCTTC CASSTDREGINYGYTF TRBJ1-2 NA TRBD1 TRBV27
TGCGCCAGCACCGGACTAGCGGGAGAGGATGAGCAGTTCTTC CASTGLAGEDEQFF TRBJ2-1 NA TRBD2 TRBV5-1
TGCGCCAGCAGCCAAAGACTGACTGATGGCTACACCTTC CASSQRLTDGYTF TRBJ1-2 NA NA TRBV4-3
TGTGCCTGGAGTCTCTGGCCCGAAGCGGCCGAGCAGTACTTC CAWSLWPEAAEQYF TRBJ2-7 NA NA TRBV30
TGTGCCAGCAGCAGGACTAGCGGGAGAGCAGATACGCAGTATTTT CASSRTSGRADTQYF TRBJ2-3 NA NA TRBV21-1
TGTGCCACCAGCAGGAAAAGAGGGGGGACAGGCGACTACGAGCAGTACTTC CATSRKRGGTGDYEQYF TRBJ2-7 NA TRBD1 TRBV15
TGTGCCAGCAGCCCAAACCAGCCGGGAAACACAGATACGCAGTATTTT CASSPNQPGNTDTQYF TRBJ2-3 NA NA TRBV7-3
TGTGCCAGCAGTTCTCTTCGGCCGGGGGAGCAGTACTTC CASSSLRPGEQYF TRBJ2-7 once NA TRBV12-3/TRBV12-4
TGCGCCAGCAGCCAAGATGCGGCCGGCAGGGCTAACACCGGGGAGCTGTTTTTT CASSQDAAGRANTGELFF TRBJ2-2 NA NA TRBV4-1
TGTGCCAGCAGCTTACTCCTAGCGGGAAACACCGGGGAGCTGTTTTTT CASSLLLAGNTGELFF TRBJ2-2 NA TRBD2 TRBV7-2
TGCGCCAGCATTGGAGACCGGCGGGAGAGTTCGGATACGCAGTATTTT CASIGDRRESSDTQYF TRBJ2-3 NA TRBD2 TRBV10-1
TGCGCCAGCAGCCCAGCAGGGGCTACCACCTACGAGCAGTACTTC CASSPAGATTYEQYF TRBJ2-7 NA NA TRBV4-3
TGTGCAAGTCGCCCCACTAAGATCCTCTTGTTAAGGACAGGGTCAACTAATGAAAAACTGTTTTTT CASRPTKILLLRTGSTNEKLFF TRBJ1-4 NA NA TRBV12-2
TGTGCCAGTAGCCCGGGACAGGGGATAACTGAAGCTTTCTTT CASSPGQGITEAFF TRBJ1-1 NA TRBD1 TRBV19
TGTGCCAGCTCACCGTTGCGGGAGCGGACAGATACGCAGTATTTT CASSPLRERTDTQYF TRBJ2-3 NA TRBD2 TRBV18
TGCGCCAGCAGCTTGGGGGGTAGCGGAAACTCAGAGCAGTTCTTC CASSLGGSGNSEQFF TRBJ2-1 NA NA TRBV5-1
TGCGCCAGCAGCCAAGATCGGGGGACAGCTCAAGAGACCCAGTACTTC CASSQDRGTAQETQYF TRBJ2-5 NA NA TRBV4-3
TGTGCCAGTGGGGGGGACTATGGCTACACCTTC CASGGDYGYTF TRBJ1-2 NA NA TRBV11-2
TGTGCCAGCAGTTGGGCCAGCAGGGGTAGCTATGGCTACACCTTC CASSWASRGSYGYTF TRBJ1-2 NA NA TRBV27
TGTGCCAGCACCCCCCAACAGGGCACTGAAGCTTTCTTT CASTPQQGTEAFF TRBJ1-1 NA NA TRBV3-1/TRBV3-2
TGCGCCAGCAGCCAAGCGGCTTCAGGGACTTCCCTACCCACCGGGGAGCTGTTTTTT CASSQAASGTSLPTGELFF TRBJ2-2 NA NA TRBV4-3
TGCGCCAGCAGTGCGTTCCGCTCCTACAATGAGCAGTTCTTC CASSAFRSYNEQFF TRBJ2-1 NA NA TRBV10-2
TGCGCCAGCAGCCTGGGACAGAGCTCCTACAATGAGCAGTTCTTC CASSLGQSSYNEQFF TRBJ2-1 NA TRBD1 TRBV5-1
TGTGCCAGCAGCTGGACAGGGGGCACTGAAGCTTTCTTT CASSWTGGTEAFF TRBJ1-1 NA TRBD1 TRBV5-5